Detailed here is one T cell receptor beta chain. A multiplex PCR was run with 60 Vbeta primers and 13 Jbeta primers. Sequenced by immunoSEQ multiplex PCR; TCRdb stores in-frame clones only, minus some. The table lists some 72,000 clones. The data stem from a study of cytomegalovirus exposure and HLA in healthy donors. Study as a whole: When 300 to 400 donors were genotyped, 81% of them were found to fall in the Caucasian-associated ancestry cluster.

Losses at the gene ends were 6 bases for V and 4 bases for J; bases not matched to a gene: 8. Per germline, CDR1 SGHRS and CDR2 YFSETQ. CDR3 length equals 14 residues. The sequenced material came from PBMCs. The clonotype originates from a boy younger than 18 in good health and CMV-seronegative. V gene TRBV5-1 combines with J gene TRBJ1-1; TRBD1 aligns across 8 bases. CDR3 residues: CASNPGQGGTEAFF. CDR3 nucleotide sequence: TGCGCCAGCAATCCCGGACAGGGAGGCACTGAAGCTTTCTTT.